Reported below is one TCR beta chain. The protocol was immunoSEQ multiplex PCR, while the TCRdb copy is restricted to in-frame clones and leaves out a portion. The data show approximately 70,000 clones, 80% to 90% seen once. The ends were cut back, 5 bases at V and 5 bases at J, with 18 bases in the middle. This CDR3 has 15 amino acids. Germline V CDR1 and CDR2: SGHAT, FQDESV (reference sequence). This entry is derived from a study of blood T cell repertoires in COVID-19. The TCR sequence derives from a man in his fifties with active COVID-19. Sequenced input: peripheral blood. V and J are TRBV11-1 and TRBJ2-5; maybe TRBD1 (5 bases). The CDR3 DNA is TGTGCCAGCAGCCCCAGCAGGGATTTTAGCGAGACCCAGTACTTC. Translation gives CASSPSRDFSETQYF.